Detailed here is one TCR beta chain. The antigen is not known. This CDR3 contains 14 residues. Trimming pared 5 bases from V and 0 bases from J, leaving 11 bases between. In germline, CDR1 is LNHDA, CDR2 SQIVND (reference sequence). Kept together in coculture, the mixed lymphocyte reaction cells spent about 6 days at 37°C. The study labelled responder PBMCs with CFSE and stimulator PBMCs with Violet Dye, then mixed them 1:1. The assay looked at roughly 9.4 x 10^4 TCR templates in each sample. Data came from immunoSEQ multiplex PCR; TCRdb stores just in-frame clones and leaves some out. This table has around 18,000 clones, 40% to 60% appearing once. This record comes from a study of siplizumab effects on memory and regulatory T cells. Study findings and constraints: Siplizumab significantly brought down the alloreactive sequences that trace back to unstimulated CD4+ memory cells. Controls showed an average of roughly 30% Treg-derived mappable alloreactive CD4+ clones, while siplizumab showed roughly 74%.

The receptor comes from a human donor in good health; the cells came from an allogeneic mixed lymphocyte reaction. Sample: CFSE-low (dividing) CD4+ T cells sorted from an allogeneic mixed lymphocyte reaction. The chain recombines TRBV19 with TRBJ2-7; D may match TRBD1 or TRBD2 (5 bases each). CDR3 loop: CASSPRGSSYEQYF. CDR3 DNA sequence: TGTGCCAGTAGTCCACGGGGCAGCTCCTACGAGCAGTACTTC.